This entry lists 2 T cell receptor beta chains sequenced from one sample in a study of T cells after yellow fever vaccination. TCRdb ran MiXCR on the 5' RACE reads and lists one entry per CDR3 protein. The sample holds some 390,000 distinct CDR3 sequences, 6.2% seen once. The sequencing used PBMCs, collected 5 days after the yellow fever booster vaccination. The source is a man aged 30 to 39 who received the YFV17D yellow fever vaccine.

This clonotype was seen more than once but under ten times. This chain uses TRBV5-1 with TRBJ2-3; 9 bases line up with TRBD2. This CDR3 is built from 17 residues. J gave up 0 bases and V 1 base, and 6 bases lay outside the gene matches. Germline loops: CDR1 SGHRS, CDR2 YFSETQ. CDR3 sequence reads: CASSLTSGLSSTDTQYF. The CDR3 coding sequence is TGCGCCAGCAGCTTGACTAGCGGGTTGAGCAGCACAGATACGCAGTATTTT.

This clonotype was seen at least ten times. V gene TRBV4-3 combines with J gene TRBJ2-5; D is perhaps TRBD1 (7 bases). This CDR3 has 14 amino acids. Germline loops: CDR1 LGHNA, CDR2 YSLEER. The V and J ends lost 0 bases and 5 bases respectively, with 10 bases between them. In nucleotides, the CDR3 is TGCGCCAGCAGCCAAGATCCAGGGGGGGAGACCCAGTACTTC. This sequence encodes CASSQDPGGETQYF.